This TCR beta chain was recorded in a study of blood T cell repertoires in COVID-19. Across the whole study: The United States, Italy and Spain were the sources of the acute and convalescent COVID-19 samples.

How the authors handled the data: Estimation of nucleated cell counts relied on the amplification of reference gene primers. Measured with immunoSEQ multiplex PCR; TCRdb has only the in-frame clones, and not every one. V, J and clone size reflect that table, while D and trimming were determined from the DNA. The table has tens of thousands of clones, about 74% seen once; the top ten hold 2.6%. The TCR comes from a human donor with acute or convalescent COVID-19. The donor label of this sample is uncertain. Material for sequencing was peripheral blood.

DNA for the CDR3: TGTGCCAGCAGCTTACCCACTTTTAGCGGGAGGAACAATGAGCAGTTCTTC. The encoded protein is CASSLPTFSGRNNEQFF. The V and J genes are TRBV7-2 and TRBJ2-1, with TRBD2 matching 10 bases. V shed 2 bases and J 5 bases; nucleotides not matched to a gene: 9. Germline loops: CDR1 SGHTA, CDR2 FQGNSA. The CDR3 runs to 17 residues.